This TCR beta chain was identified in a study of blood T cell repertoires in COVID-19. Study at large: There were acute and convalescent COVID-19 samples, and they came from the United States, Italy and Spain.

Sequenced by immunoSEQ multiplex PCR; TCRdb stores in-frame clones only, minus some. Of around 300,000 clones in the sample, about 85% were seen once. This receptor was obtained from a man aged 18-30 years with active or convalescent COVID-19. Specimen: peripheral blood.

The CDR3 sequence is CASSQEWFHRLVNTEAFF. The CDR3 nucleotides are TGCGCCAGCAGCCAAGAGTGGTTCCACCGGTTAGTAAACACTGAAGCTTTCTTT. The genes are TRBV4-3 and TRBJ1-1; D call uncertain. The V gene lost 0 bases and the J gene lost 2 bases, with 19 bases spanning the gap. Germline V gene sequence: CDR1 LGHNA, CDR2 YSLEER. The CDR3 spans 18 residues.